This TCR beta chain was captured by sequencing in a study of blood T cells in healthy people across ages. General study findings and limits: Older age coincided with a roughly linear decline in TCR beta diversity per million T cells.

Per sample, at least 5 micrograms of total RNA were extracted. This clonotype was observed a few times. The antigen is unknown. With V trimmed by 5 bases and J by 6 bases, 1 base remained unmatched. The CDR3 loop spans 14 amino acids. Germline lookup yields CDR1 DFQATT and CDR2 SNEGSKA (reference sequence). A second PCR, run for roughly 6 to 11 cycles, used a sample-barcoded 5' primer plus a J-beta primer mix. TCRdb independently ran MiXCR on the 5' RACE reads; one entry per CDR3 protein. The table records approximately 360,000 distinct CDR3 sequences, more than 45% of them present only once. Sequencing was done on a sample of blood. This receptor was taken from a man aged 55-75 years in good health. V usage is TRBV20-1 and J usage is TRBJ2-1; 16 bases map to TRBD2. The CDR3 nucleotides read TGCAGTGCTGGGACTAGCGGGAGGGCCAATGAGCAGTTCTTC. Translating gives CSAGTSGRANEQFF.